These 23 T cell receptor beta chains originate from one sample sequenced in a study of blood T cell repertoires in COVID-19. Libraries were prepared by immunoSEQ multiplex PCR; TCRdb keeps only in-frame clonotypes and omits some of them. Seen here are approximately 250,000 clones, around 90% observed once, and the top ten hold more than 0.8%. The sample was peripheral blood. These receptors were collected from a man aged 25 to 45 with COVID-19, enrolled during active disease.

The chain carries TRBV19 and TRBJ2-1; the match to TRBD2 covers 7 bases. V gave up 5 bases and J gave up 4 bases; unmatched junction bases: 5. The CDR3 runs 14 residues. Germline V gene lookup returns CDR1 LNHDA and CDR2 SQIVND (reference sequence). This CDR3 is CASSGGDPYNEQFF. The DNA of the CDR3 is TGTGCCAGTAGTGGGGGGGACCCTTACAATGAGCAGTTCTTC.

This rearrangement joins TRBV4-1 to TRBJ1-1; D is uncertain. Per germline, CDR1 MGHRA and CDR2 YSYEKL. Deletions cut 4 bases from V and 1 base from J, with 7 bases between. The CDR3 runs to 13 residues. CDR3 in DNA: TGCGCCAGCAGCCGAGGTACGAACACTGAAGCTTTCTTT. This gives the protein CASSRGTNTEAFF.

This chain connects TRBV21-1 to TRBJ2-3; the table names TRBD1, a call not compared with the DNA. TRBV21-1 represents a pseudogene. The CDR3 runs to 13 residues. CDR3 in amino acids: CASSKLATDTQYF. For the CDR3, the DNA is TGTGCCAGCAGCAAATTGGCAACAGATACGCAGTATTTT.

The J gene is TRBJ1-6, the V gene TRBV27, with D maybe TRBD1 (5 bases). Trimming took 2 bases from V and 9 from J, leaving 17 bases between them. There are 16 residues in the CDR3. Looked up from germline, CDR1 is MNHEY and CDR2 is SMNVEV (reference sequence). CDR3 DNA sequence: TGTGCCAGCAGTTTAAAGGCGGAGGGGTGGGGTTCACCCCTCCACTTT. Its protein is CASSLKAEGWGSPLHF.

The gene calls are TRBV3-1 (or the pseudogene TRBV3-2) and TRBJ1-3, with D unclear. The germline V gene has CDR1 LGHDT and CDR2 YNNKEL (reference sequence). This CDR3 has 17 residues. V was shortened by 0 bases and J by 0 bases, with 12 bases between the two germline ends. CDR3 residues: CASSQDWAASSGNTIYF. CDR3 nucleotide sequence: TGTGCCAGCAGCCAAGATTGGGCCGCCAGCTCTGGAAACACCATATATTTT.

The rearrangement joins TRBV24-1 to TRBJ2-7, with 7 bases fitting TRBD1. With V trimmed by 4 bases and J by 6 bases, 5 bases remained unmatched. CDR3 length: 13 residues. In germline, CDR1 is KGHDR, CDR2 SFDVKD. The CDR3 coding sequence is TGTGCCACCAGTGAGAGACAGGGCAGCGAGCAGTACTTC. Protein product: CATSERQGSEQYF.

The genes are TRBV5-1 and TRBJ1-2; D is possibly TRBD1 (5 bases). V shed 5 bases and J shed 5 bases, with 19 bases lying between them. CDR1 is SGHRS, CDR2 YFSETQ, per germline. The length of the CDR3 is 15 residues. The chain's CDR3 is CASRRDSVLRYGYTF. The CDR3 nucleotides read TGCGCCAGCAGGCGAGACAGCGTTCTTAGATATGGCTACACCTTC.

V usage is TRBV7-3 and J usage is TRBJ1-2; 9 bases line up with TRBD1. The J segment lost 7 bases and the V segment lost 5 bases, leaving 5 bases of the junction unmatched. Germline V lookup: CDR1 SGHTA, CDR2 FQGTGA. CDR3 length: 13 residues. The CDR3 DNA follows: TGTGCCAGCAGCCGGACAGGGGCTTCTGGCTACACCTTC. This translates into CASSRTGASGYTF.

The chain is built from TRBV10-3 and TRBJ1-5, with D possibly being TRBD1 (5 bases). In germline, CDR1 is ENHRY, CDR2 SYGVKD. The CDR3 sequence is 14 residues long. V gave up 3 bases and J gave up 5 bases, with 11 bases separating them. The CDR3 sequence is CAISDAGEDQPQHF. CDR3 sequence (DNA): TGTGCCATCAGTGACGCGGGGGAGGATCAGCCCCAGCATTTT.

The CDR3 nucleotides read TGTGCCAGCAGCTTAGTCCCGACGACAGGGGGCTCGGACGGGGAGCTGTTTTTT. Translation: CASSLVPTTGGSDGELFF. This chain links TRBV7-6 with TRBJ2-2; 10 bases are shared with TRBD1. The length of the CDR3 is 18 residues. Germline CDR1 is SGHVS and CDR2 is FNYEAQ. The trim removed 1 base at V and 7 bases at J, leaving 12 bases unmatched.

The J gene is TRBJ2-3, the V gene TRBV5-4; no clear D. V shed 3 bases and J shed 0 bases, with 8 bases lying between them. This CDR3 has 14 amino acids. Germline CDR1 is SGHNT and CDR2 is YYREEE (reference sequence). CDR3 region: CASSSQTSTDTQYF. CDR3 bases: TGTGCCAGCAGCTCCCAGACTAGCACAGATACGCAGTATTTT.

The rearrangement uses TRBV18 and TRBJ2-5; TRBD2 matches at 11 bases. The CDR3 extends over 15 amino acids. Germline V gene lookup returns CDR1 KGHSH and CDR2 LQKENI. V was pared by 3 bases and J by 4 bases, with 4 bases of the junction left unmatched. The CDR3 DNA reads as TGTGCCAGCTCACCTCTAGCGGGGGGAGGAGAGACCCAGTACTTC. This codes for CASSPLAGGGETQYF.

The chain links TRBV14 to TRBJ1-1; D might be TRBD1 (5 bases). The CDR3 spans 13 residues. The V end was cut by 3 bases, the J end by 7 bases, with 12 bases between. Germline values: CDR1 SGHDN, CDR2 FVKESK. CDR3 coding DNA: TGTGCCAGCAGCCACCTTCGGCAGGGTGAAGCTTTCTTT. Protein: CASSHLRQGEAFF.

V and J are TRBV9 and TRBJ2-5; a possible D gene is TRBD1 (5 bases). The CDR3 length is 14 residues. The germline V and J ends were trimmed by 2 bases and 7 bases, with 15 bases remaining between them. CDR1 and CDR2 (germline): SGDLS, YYNGEE. The CDR3 DNA reads TGTGCCAGCAGCGTCGACAGTTTTGATCCGACCCAGTACTTC. Its translation is CASSVDSFDPTQYF.

The chain employs TRBV4-1 and TRBJ1-4, with TRBD1 identical over 8 bases. Losses at the gene ends were 4 bases for V and 8 bases for J; bases not matched to a gene: 9. The CDR3 is 15 amino acids. CDR1 is MGHRA, CDR2 YSYEKL, per germline. The CDR3 bases are TGCGCCAGCAGCCTTATTCAGGGGGCCGGGGAAAAACTGTTTTTT. Its protein product is CASSLIQGAGEKLFF.

The rearrangement links TRBV6-6 to TRBJ1-1; 9 positions match TRBD1. The V segment lost 0 bases and the J segment 3 bases; nucleotides outside the gene matches: 5. The germline CDR1 and CDR2 sequences are MNHNY and SVGAGI (reference sequence). The CDR3 contains 16 residues. The CDR3 is CASSYSRDREDTEAFF. In DNA, the CDR3 is TGTGCCAGCAGTTACTCCCGGGACAGGGAGGACACTGAAGCTTTCTTT.

The V call is TRBV19, the J call TRBJ2-1; 9 bases align to TRBD2. The length of the CDR3 is 18 residues. Per germline, CDR1 LNHDA and CDR2 SQIVND (reference sequence). Trimming cost V 3 bases and J 6 bases; bases outside gene matches: 15. The CDR3 here is CASSMDLAGPLPGNEQFF. CDR3 sequence (DNA): TGTGCCAGTAGTATGGACCTAGCGGGGCCGCTCCCGGGCAATGAGCAGTTCTTC.

The chain has TRBV11-2 and TRBJ1-5; D not certain. Germline lookup yields CDR1 SGHAT and CDR2 FQNNGV. Trimming pared 0 bases from V and 4 bases from J, leaving 10 bases between. This CDR3 comprises 15 residues. CDR3 residues: CASSLDHTPNQPQHF. The CDR3 nucleotides are TGTGCCAGCAGCTTAGATCACACCCCTAATCAGCCCCAGCATTTT.

This chain joins TRBV4-1 and TRBJ2-2; possible D gene TRBD2, 5 bases. V lost 1 base and J lost 5, with 8 bases in between. CDR1 is MGHRA, CDR2 YSYEKL, per germline. The CDR3 runs 14 residues. As DNA, the CDR3 is TGCGCCAGCAGCCAAGGACGGGATACCGGGGAGCTGTTTTTT. Translating it yields CASSQGRDTGELFF.

The chain has TRBV9 and TRBJ1-2, with 7 bases lining up with TRBD1. There are 13 residues in the CDR3. With 3 bases clipped from V and 7 bases from J, the junction kept 6 bases outside the gene matches. The V gene's germline CDR1 is SGDLS and CDR2 YYNGEE. The CDR3 nucleotides read TGTGCCAGCAGCGCCCTCGACAGGGTTGGCTACACCTTC. This sequence encodes CASSALDRVGYTF.

J is TRBJ1-3 and V is TRBV9; D unclear. V lost 7 bases to trimming and J lost 0 bases, with 14 bases between them. Germline CDR1 and CDR2: SGDLS and YYNGEE. This CDR3 comprises 15 residues. The CDR3 spells CASGPALISGNTIYF. CDR3 coding DNA: TGTGCCAGCGGTCCGGCACTAATCTCTGGAAACACCATATATTTT. The whole variable domain, filled in from reference TRBV9 and TRBJ1-3, reads DSGVTQTPKHLITATGQRVTLRCSPRSGDLSVYWYQQSLDQGLQFLIQYYNGEERAKGNILERFSAQQFPDLHSELNLSSLELGDSALYFCASGPALISGNTIYFGEGSWLTVV.

CDR3 residues: CASSVVSGITNTGELFF. In nucleotides, the CDR3 is TGTGCCAGCAGCGTAGTTTCGGGGATCACGAACACCGGGGAGCTGTTTTTT. The V gene is TRBV9, the J gene TRBJ2-2, with D tentatively TRBD2 (5 bases). The CDR3 totals 17 residues. Trimming pared 0 bases from V and 0 bases from J, leaving 12 bases between. Germline-derived CDR1 and CDR2 are SGDLS and YYNGEE.

V is TRBV10-1 and J is TRBJ1-1, with a tentative D call TRBD1 (6 bases). Trimming stripped 0 bases from V and 1 base from J, with 9 bases between. This CDR3 is 15 amino acids long. From germline, CDR1 is WNHNN and CDR2 SYGVQD (reference sequence). As DNA, the CDR3 is TGCGCCAGCAGTGAGTCGGGACAACCGAACACTGAAGCTTTCTTT. Translated: CASSESGQPNTEAFF.